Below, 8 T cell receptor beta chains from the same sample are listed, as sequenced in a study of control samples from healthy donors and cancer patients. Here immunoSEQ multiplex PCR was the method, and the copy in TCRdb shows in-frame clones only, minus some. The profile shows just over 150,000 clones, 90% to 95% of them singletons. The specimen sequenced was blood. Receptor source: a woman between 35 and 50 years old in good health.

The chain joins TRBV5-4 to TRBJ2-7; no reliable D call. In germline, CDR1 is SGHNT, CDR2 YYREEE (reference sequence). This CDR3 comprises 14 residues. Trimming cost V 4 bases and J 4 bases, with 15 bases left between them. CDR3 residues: CASSRVADEYEQYF. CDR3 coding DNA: TGTGCCAGCAGCAGGGTGGCCGACGAATACGAGCAGTACTTC.

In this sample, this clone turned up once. The CDR3 DNA reads TGTGCCAGTAGCGCCAGGACGGGGGCTAATGAAAAACTGTTTTTT. Protein sequence: CASSARTGANEKLFF. The chain recombines TRBV19 with TRBJ1-4; tentatively, D is TRBD1 (5 bases). Germline V CDR1 and CDR2: LNHDA, SQIVND (reference sequence). The CDR3 consists of 15 residues. V lost 6 bases and J lost 3, with 14 bases in between.

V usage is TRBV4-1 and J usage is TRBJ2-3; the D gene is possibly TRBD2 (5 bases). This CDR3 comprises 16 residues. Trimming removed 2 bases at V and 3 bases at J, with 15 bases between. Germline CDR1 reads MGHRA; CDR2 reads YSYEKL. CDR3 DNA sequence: TGCGCCAGCAGCCAACTAAGAGGAGGAGCTACAGATACGCAGTATTTT. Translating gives CASSQLRGGATDTQYF.

CDR3: CASSQSGRPNTGELFF. DNA of the CDR3: TGTGCCAGCAGCCAATCCGGGCGACCGAACACCGGGGAGCTGTTTTTT. The chain carries TRBV14 and TRBJ2-2; unclear D gene. CDR1 and CDR2 from the germline V gene are SGHDN and FVKESK. This CDR3 spans 16 amino acids. Trimming took off 2 bases at V and 0 bases at J, with 10 bases between the two ends.

CDR3 DNA: TGTGCCAGCAGCTCGGCGAAGAACACTGAAGCTTTCTTT. Its translation: CASSSAKNTEAFF. The chain uses TRBV7-8 and TRBJ1-1; the D is unclear. The V end lost 4 bases, the J end lost 1 base, and 7 bases lay between the germline ends. CDR1 and CDR2 (germline): SGHVS, FQNEAQ. The CDR3 length is 13 residues. Supplemented by reference TRBV7-8 and TRBJ1-1, the full variable domain reads GAGVSQSPRYKVAKRGQDVALRCDPISGHVSLFWYQQALGQGPEFLTYFQNEAQLDKSGLPSDRFFAERPEGSVSTLKIQRTQQEDSAVYLCASSSAKNTEAFFGQGTRLTVV.

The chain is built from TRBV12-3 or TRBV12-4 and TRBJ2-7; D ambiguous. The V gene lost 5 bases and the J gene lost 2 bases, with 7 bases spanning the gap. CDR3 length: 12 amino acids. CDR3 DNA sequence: TGTGCCAGCAGTAGCTATGCCTACGAGCAGTACTTC. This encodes CASSSYAYEQYF.

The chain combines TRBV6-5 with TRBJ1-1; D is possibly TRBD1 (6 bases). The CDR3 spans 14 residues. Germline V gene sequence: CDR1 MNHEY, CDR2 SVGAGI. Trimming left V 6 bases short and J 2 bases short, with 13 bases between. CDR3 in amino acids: CASSRGQINTEAFF. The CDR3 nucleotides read TGTGCCAGCAGCAGAGGACAGATCAACACTGAAGCTTTCTTT.

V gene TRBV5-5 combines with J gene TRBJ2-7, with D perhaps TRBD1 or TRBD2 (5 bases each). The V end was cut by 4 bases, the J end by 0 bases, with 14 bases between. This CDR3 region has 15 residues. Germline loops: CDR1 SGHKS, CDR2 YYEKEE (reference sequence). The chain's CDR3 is CASSTSGRSSYEQYF. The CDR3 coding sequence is TGTGCCAGCAGCACCTCGGGACGGAGCTCCTACGAGCAGTACTTC.